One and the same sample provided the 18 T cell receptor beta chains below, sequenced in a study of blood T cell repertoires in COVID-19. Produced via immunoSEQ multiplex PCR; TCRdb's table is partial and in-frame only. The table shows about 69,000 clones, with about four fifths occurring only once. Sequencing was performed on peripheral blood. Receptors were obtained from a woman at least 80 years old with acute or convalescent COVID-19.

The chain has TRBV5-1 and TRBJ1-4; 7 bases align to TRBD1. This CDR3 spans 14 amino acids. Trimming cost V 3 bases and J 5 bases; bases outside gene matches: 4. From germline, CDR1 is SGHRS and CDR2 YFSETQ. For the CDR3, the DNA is TGCGCCAGCAGCTACCAGGGGGGAAATGAAAAACTGTTTTTT. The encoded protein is CASSYQGGNEKLFF.

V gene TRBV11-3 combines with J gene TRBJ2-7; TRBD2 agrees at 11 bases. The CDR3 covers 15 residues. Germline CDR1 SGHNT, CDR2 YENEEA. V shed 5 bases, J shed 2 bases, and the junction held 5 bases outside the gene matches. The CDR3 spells CASSPSGGIPYEQYF. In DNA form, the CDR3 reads TGTGCCAGCAGCCCTAGCGGGGGGATCCCCTACGAGCAGTACTTC.

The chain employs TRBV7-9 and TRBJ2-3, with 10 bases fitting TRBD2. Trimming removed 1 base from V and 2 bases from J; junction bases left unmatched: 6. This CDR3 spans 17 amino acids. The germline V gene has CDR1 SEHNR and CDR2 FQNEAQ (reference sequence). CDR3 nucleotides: TGTGCCAGCAGCTTAGTGCTAGCGGGGGCCCTCACAGATACGCAGTATTTT. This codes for CASSLVLAGALTDTQYF. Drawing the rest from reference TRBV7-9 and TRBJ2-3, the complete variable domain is DTGVSQNPRHKITKRGQNVTFRCDPISEHNRLYWYRQTLGQGPEFLTYFQNEAQLEKSRLLSDRFSAERPKGSFSTLEIQRTEQGDSAMYLCASSLVLAGALTDTQYFGPGTRLTVL.

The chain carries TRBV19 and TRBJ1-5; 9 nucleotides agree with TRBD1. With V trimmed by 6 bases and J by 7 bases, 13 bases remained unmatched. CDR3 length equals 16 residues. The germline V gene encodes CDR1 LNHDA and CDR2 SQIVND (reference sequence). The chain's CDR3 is CASRSNRDRASQPQHF. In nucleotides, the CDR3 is TGTGCCAGTAGGAGCAACCGGGACAGGGCCTCCCAGCCCCAGCATTTT.

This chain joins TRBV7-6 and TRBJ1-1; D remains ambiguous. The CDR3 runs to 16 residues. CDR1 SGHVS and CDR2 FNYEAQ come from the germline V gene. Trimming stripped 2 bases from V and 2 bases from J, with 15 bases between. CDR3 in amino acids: CASSLSPPTRNTEAFF. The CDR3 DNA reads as TGTGCCAGCAGCTTATCTCCCCCGACACGAAACACTGAAGCTTTCTTT.

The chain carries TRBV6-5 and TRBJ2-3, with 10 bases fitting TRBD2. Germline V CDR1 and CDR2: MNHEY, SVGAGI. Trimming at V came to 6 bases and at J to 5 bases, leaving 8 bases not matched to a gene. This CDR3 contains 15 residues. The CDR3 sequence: CASSLAGAREDTQYF. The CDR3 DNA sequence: TGTGCCAGCAGCCTAGCGGGGGCCCGAGAAGATACGCAGTATTTT.

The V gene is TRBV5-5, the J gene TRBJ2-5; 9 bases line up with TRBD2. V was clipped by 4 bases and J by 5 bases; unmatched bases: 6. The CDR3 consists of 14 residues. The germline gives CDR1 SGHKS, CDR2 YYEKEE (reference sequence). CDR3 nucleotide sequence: TGTGCCAGCAGCGTCTTAGCGGGAGCGGAGACCCAGTACTTC. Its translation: CASSVLAGAETQYF.

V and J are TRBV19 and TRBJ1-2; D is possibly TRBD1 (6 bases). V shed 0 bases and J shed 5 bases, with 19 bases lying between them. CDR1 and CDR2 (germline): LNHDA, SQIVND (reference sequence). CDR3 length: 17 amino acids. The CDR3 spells CASSIETGTMGGYGYTF. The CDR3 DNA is TGTGCCAGTAGTATAGAAACAGGGACGATGGGTGGATATGGCTACACCTTC.

The CDR3 loop is CASSSLGTSGASSYEQYF. DNA for the CDR3: TGTGCCAGCAGCTCCCTCGGGACTAGCGGGGCAAGCTCCTACGAGCAGTACTTC. The chain employs TRBV7-2 and TRBJ2-7; 13 bases line up with TRBD2. CDR1 SGHTA and CDR2 FQGNSA come from the germline V gene. CDR3 length: 18 amino acids. V gave up 4 bases and J gave up 0 bases; unmatched junction bases: 9.

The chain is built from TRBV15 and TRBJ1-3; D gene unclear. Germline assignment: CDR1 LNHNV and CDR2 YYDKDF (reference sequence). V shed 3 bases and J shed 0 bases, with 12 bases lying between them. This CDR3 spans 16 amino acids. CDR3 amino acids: CATSRAQVPSGNTIYF. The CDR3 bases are TGTGCCACCAGCAGGGCTCAAGTACCCTCTGGAAACACCATATATTTT.

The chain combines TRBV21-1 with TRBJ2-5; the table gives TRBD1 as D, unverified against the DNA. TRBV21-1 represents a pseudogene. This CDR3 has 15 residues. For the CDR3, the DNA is TGTGCCAGCAGCAGAACAGGGGTCCATCGGGAGACCCAGTACTTC. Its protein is CASSRTGVHRETQYF.

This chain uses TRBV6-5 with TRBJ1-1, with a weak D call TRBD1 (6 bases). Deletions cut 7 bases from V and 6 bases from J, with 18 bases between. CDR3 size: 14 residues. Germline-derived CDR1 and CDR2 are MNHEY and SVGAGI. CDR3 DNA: TGTGCCAGCACCCCCAGGGGTGGAACCTCTGAAGCTTTCTTT. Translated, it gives CASTPRGGTSEAFF.

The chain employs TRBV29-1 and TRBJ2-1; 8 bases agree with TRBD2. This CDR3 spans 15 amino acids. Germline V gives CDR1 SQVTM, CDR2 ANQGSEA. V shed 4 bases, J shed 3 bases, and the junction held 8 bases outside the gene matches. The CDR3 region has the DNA TGCAGCGTTGTCGGGGGGGCCGCAATCTACAATGAGCAGTTCTTC. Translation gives CSVVGGAAIYNEQFF.

In DNA form, the CDR3 reads TGTGCCAGTAGTATAGCGGCGGGAGAGGCAGATACGCAGTATTTT. It specifies CASSIAAGEADTQYF. The chain carries TRBV19 and TRBJ2-3; 7 bases agree with TRBD2. V shed 1 base and J 4 bases; nucleotides not matched to a gene: 5. CDR1 is LNHDA, CDR2 SQIVND, per germline (reference sequence). The CDR3 is 15 amino acids. The complete variable domain, with remaining parts taken from reference TRBV19 and TRBJ2-3, reads DGGITQSPKYLFRKEGQNVTLSCEQNLNHDAMYWYRQDPGQGLRLIYYSQIVNDFQKGDIAEGYSVSREKKESFPLTVTSAQKNPTAFYLCASSIAAGEADTQYFGPGTRLTVL.

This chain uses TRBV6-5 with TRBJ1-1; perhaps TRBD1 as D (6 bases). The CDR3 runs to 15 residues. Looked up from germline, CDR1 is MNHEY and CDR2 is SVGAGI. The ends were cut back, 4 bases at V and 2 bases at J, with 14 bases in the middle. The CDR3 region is CASSSFETGNTEAFF. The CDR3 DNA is TGTGCCAGCAGTTCTTTTGAGACAGGAAACACTGAAGCTTTCTTT.

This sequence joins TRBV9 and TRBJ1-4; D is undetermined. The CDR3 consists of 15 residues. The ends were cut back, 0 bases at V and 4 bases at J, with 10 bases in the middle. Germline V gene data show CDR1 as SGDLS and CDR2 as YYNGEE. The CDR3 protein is CASSVDGVNNEKLFF. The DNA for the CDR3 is TGTGCCAGCAGCGTAGACGGTGTTAATAATGAAAAACTGTTTTTT.

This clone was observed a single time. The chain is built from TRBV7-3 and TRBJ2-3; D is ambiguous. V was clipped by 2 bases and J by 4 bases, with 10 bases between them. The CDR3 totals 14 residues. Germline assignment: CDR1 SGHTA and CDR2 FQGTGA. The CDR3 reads CASSLGQAPDTQYF. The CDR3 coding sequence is TGTGCCAGCAGCTTAGGGCAGGCCCCAGATACGCAGTATTTT.

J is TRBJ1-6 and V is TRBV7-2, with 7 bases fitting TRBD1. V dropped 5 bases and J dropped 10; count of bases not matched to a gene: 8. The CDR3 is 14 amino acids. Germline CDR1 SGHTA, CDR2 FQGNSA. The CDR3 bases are TGTGCCAGCAGCCCAGGGGGTTTCGGGTCACCCCTCCACTTT. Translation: CASSPGGFGSPLHF.